The T cell receptor beta chain described here comes from a study of vaccination and CD4 T cells after COVID-19 (dated by TCRdb to 2022 to 2024). Some background on the complete study: Convalescent patients had a positive SARS-CoV-2 result on nasal swab PCR, and of these patients, about ten had mild disease and one had severe disease. Six males and four females were included in the convalescent cohort, with two Hispanic individuals, seven Caucasians, two Asians and one multiracial person represented. Participants got two doses of the Pfizer-BioNTech BNT162b2 vaccine (n=8) or two doses of the Moderna mRNA-1273 vaccine (n=2). Post-COVID blood samples were collected from convalescent patients a median of about 92 days after diagnosis, with a range of about 30 to 161 days. Post-vaccine blood samples were obtained a median of around 67 days after the second vaccine dose, with a range of roughly 12 to 250 days. Culture stimuli were overlapping spike peptide pools from SARS-CoV-2 and from the common cold coronaviruses HCoV-NL63, HCoV-OC43 and HCoV-229E. Control cultures used a CEFX viral epitope pool as positive control, an HIV-1 Nef peptide pool as negative control, or no peptide. In under 13 COVID-19 convalescent patients and a few infection-naive healthy vaccine recipients, researchers compared the spike-specific CD4+ TCR repertoire from before mRNA vaccination with the repertoire from after. The paper's findings and limits, for the study overall: Only a relatively small number of convalescent patients were included in the study, and early timepoints following natural infection were not analyzed. An increase in the median number of SARS-CoV-2-reactive clonotypes from roughly 20 after infection to a few dozen after vaccination was observed, but the change was not found to be significant. Of the vaccine-specific clones found in convalescent patients, nearly all (304 of 307) were mono-reactive for SARS-CoV-2 spike instead of being cross-reactive with common cold coronaviruses. In convalescent patients, a median roughly 85% of post-vaccine SARS-CoV-2-reactive clones were detected only after vaccination, suggesting vaccine-specific priming.

Interpreted using the paper, the treatment or condition label stands for: approximately nine-day PBMC culture with coronavirus spike peptide pools or control peptides (ViraFEST assay). To expand antigen-specific T cells with peptide pools and then pick out the expanded clonotypes through TCR sequencing, the study relied on the ViraFEST assay. The convalescent patients' positive SARS-CoV-2 PCR tests fell between March and December 2020, which was before the Alpha, Beta and Delta variants emerged in the United States. About 1.8 million PBMCs per well were cultured in IMDM with roughly 4.8% human AB serum and roughly 9.3 IU/ml IL-2, plus 10 ug/ml peptide pools. Half of the culture medium was replaced with fresh IL-2-containing medium on days 3 and 7. Once the cells had been in culture for over nine days, the EasySep CD4+ T cell isolation kit was used to isolate CD4+ T cells by negative selection. PBMCs were separated from whole blood using Ficoll-Paque Plus gradient centrifugation and then either used fresh or cryopreserved at -140C. Culture conditions were generally each tested in triplicate wells.

The CDR3, cysteine through phenylalanine, is 16 amino acids long. Of the read, only the CDR3 DNA is kept; its 48 bases are in frame from base 1. V is shortened by 1 base, J by 0 bases, and the region joining them spans 13 bases. CDR1 and CDR2 are drawn from the germline V gene (reference sequence): SEHNR, FQNEAQ. Library prep was done by PCR. DNA from cultured CD4+ T cells was subjected to TCR sequencing with the Oncomine TCR Beta short-read assay at the Johns Hopkins FTIC core. The QIAamp micro DNA kit was used to extract genomic DNA from the cultured CD4+ T cells. Oncomine TCR Beta libraries from cultured CD4+ T cells were pooled with unique dual indexes and sequenced on an Illumina iSeq 100. Concerning the study's data processing: Non-productive sequences were filtered out, and CDR3s that did not start with C, did not end with F or W, or were shorter than 7 amino acids were discarded. The MANAFEST web application was used to identify antigen-specific clonotypes by comparing peptide-stimulated wells against reference wells and other culture wells. For a clone to be called positive, the clone needed an FDR below 0.05, an odds ratio above 5, and a productive frequency above 0.1% in at least two of three replicate wells. Clonotypes that were significantly expanded in both SARS-CoV-2 spike wells and at least one common cold coronavirus spike condition were defined as cross-reactive. Levenshtein distances (stringdist) and unrooted phylogenetic trees (ape) in R version 3.6.1 were used to assess CDR3 homology. TCRdb took the public reads, trimmed them with fastp at Q25, ran MiXCR for clone calling and kept in-frame beta chains. Here each entry gathers all rows of one CDR3 protein and keeps the most common genes and DNA. None of the V and J calls come from the authors' own analysis; TCRdb made them. This sample lists about 20,000 distinct CDR3 sequences; 40% to 50% were detected once. Roughly 14% of the sample goes to the ten largest clones.

Concerning this clonotype: Its specific antigen is unknown. Within one base of it there is no much larger clone, and no base qualities were kept.

The sequence links TRBV7-9 to TRBJ2-7; possibly the D gene is TRBD1, per 6 matching bases. The clonotype originates from a human donor who had recovered from COVID-19. The sample was CD4+ T cells from blood, cultured in vitro. The CDR3 region has the sequence CASSLETGLSSYEQYF. Read as DNA, the sequence is TGTGCCAGCAGCTTAGAGACAGGCCTAAGCTCCTACGAGCAGTACTTC.